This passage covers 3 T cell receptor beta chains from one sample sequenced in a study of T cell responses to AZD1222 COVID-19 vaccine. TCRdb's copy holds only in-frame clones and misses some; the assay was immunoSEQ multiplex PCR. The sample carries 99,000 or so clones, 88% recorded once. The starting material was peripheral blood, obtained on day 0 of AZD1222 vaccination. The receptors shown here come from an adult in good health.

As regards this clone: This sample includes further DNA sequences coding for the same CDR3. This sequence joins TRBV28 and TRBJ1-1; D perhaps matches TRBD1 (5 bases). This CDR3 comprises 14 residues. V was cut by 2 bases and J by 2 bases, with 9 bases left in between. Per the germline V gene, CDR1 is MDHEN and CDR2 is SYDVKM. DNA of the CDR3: TGTGCCAGCAGTTTAGGGACTTTTAACACTGAAGCTTTCTTT. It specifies CASSLGTFNTEAFF.

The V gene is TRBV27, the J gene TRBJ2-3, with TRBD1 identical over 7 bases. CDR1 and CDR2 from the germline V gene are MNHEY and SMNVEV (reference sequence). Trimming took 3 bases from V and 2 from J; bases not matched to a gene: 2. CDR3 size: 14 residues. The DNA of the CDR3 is TGTGCCAGCAGTTTTGGACAGGACACAGATACGCAGTATTTT. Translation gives CASSFGQDTDTQYF.

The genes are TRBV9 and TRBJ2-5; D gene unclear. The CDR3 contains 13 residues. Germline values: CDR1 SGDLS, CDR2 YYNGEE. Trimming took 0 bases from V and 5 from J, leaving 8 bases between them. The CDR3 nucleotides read TGTGCCAGCAGCGTAGATGATCGCGAGACCCAGTACTTC. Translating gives CASSVDDRETQYF.